This T cell receptor beta chain appears in the sequencing data of a study of T cell responses to AZD1222 COVID-19 vaccine. Note on this clone: Its antigen is unknown.

Study-wide points: In all cases, repertoires were sampled only after the peak T cell response. White British ancestry dominated among donors, who included more females, and clonal diversity was possibly underestimated. Vaccination with two AZD1222 doses was followed by a rise in Spike-specific TCR breadth and depth. Across spike, vaccine-associated CD4 TCRs were found, dominant at 160-218 and 743-854.

The V segment lost 4 bases and the J segment 0 bases; nucleotides outside the gene matches: 3. This CDR3 is built from 15 residues. The germline gives CDR1 MNHEY, CDR2 SVGEGT. The protocol was immunoSEQ multiplex PCR, while the TCRdb copy is restricted to in-frame clones and leaves out a portion. The sample consists of 150,000 to 200,000 clones, 94% of them appearing once. The clonotype originates from an adult who received the AZD1222 COVID-19 vaccine. Material: peripheral blood, obtained 28 days after the second AZD1222 dose. The chain is built from TRBV6-2 or TRBV6-3 and TRBJ2-5, with 9 bases matching TRBD2. In DNA form, the CDR3 reads TGTGCCAGCAGTTCGGGACTAGCCTACCAAGAGACCCAGTACTTC. This encodes CASSSGLAYQETQYF.